One and the same sample provided the 17 T cell receptor beta chains below, sequenced in a study of shared clonotypes between healthy human individuals. Naive CD8 populations comprised CD45RO-negative cells positively selected for CCR7, excluding terminally differentiated effector memory CD45RA+ cells. The data were produced by immunoSEQ multiplex PCR, yet TCRdb's version contains in-frame clones alone and is incomplete. The sample holds some 2.1 million clones, 85% to 95% seen once. The sequenced sample consisted of naive CD8+ T cells sorted from blood. These TCRs come from a young man in good health.

V usage is TRBV9 and J usage is TRBJ2-7; the D gene is possibly TRBD2 (5 bases). The ends were cut back, 0 bases at V and 2 bases at J, with 15 bases in the middle. Germline CDR1 and CDR2: SGDLS and YYNGEE. CDR3 size: 16 residues. The DNA for the CDR3 is TGTGCCAGCAGCGTAGGACCCACTGGAGGAACCTACGAGCAGTACTTC. It translates to CASSVGPTGGTYEQYF.

The chain combines TRBV11-2 with TRBJ2-2, with TRBD2 matching 11 bases. The CDR3 runs to 18 residues. J was trimmed by 1 base and V by 3 bases; bases with no gene match: 7. Germline-derived CDR1 and CDR2 are SGHAT and FQNNGV. DNA of the CDR3: TGTGCCAGCAGCTTCAAACTAGCGGGAGTACTGAACACCGGGGAGCTGTTTTTT. As protein: CASSFKLAGVLNTGELFF.

This clone was observed a handful of times. V usage is TRBV6-5 and J usage is TRBJ1-2; D remains ambiguous. The germline V gene has CDR1 MNHEY and CDR2 SVGAGI. V lost 6 bases and J lost 6, with 11 bases in between. The CDR3 sequence is 12 residues long. CDR3 in DNA: TGTGCCAGCAGGGAGGGAATCGATGGCTACACCTTC. As protein: CASREGIDGYTF.

The chain links TRBV9 to TRBJ2-1, with D unclear. CDR3 length equals 12 residues. The germline gives CDR1 SGDLS, CDR2 YYNGEE. Between the trimmed V and J ends, which lost 0 bases and 9 bases, there was a span of 7 bases. This CDR3 reads CASSVVAAEQFF. The CDR3 DNA sequence: TGTGCCAGCAGCGTAGTAGCCGCTGAGCAGTTCTTC.

This chain joins TRBV7-9 and TRBJ2-5; no clear D gene. This CDR3 has 15 amino acids. Germline loops: CDR1 SEHNR, CDR2 FQNEAQ (reference sequence). V lost 2 bases and J lost 1, with 11 bases in between. The CDR3 region is CASSLPTLSQETQYF. In DNA form, the CDR3 reads TGTGCCAGCAGCTTACCGACACTGAGCCAAGAGACCCAGTACTTC.

This clone was detected only once. V usage is TRBV28 and J usage is TRBJ2-3, with D possibly matching TRBD1 (6 bases). CDR1 and CDR2 (germline): MDHEN, SYDVKM. The CDR3 spans 16 residues. V gave up 1 base and J gave up 4 bases, with 15 bases separating them. The CDR3 is CASSLYLGASSDTQYF. The CDR3 DNA reads as TGTGCCAGCAGTTTATACCTGGGGGCGAGCTCAGATACGCAGTATTTT. The full variable domain, its missing parts supplied by reference TRBV28 and TRBJ2-3, is DVKVTQSSRYLVKRTGEKVFLECVQDMDHENMFWYRQDPGLGLRLIYFSYDVKMKEKGDIPEGYSVSREKKERFSLILESASTNQTSMYLCASSLYLGASSDTQYFGPGTRLTVL.

This sequence joins TRBV30 and TRBJ2-7; D is possibly TRBD1 or TRBD2 (5 bases each). In germline, CDR1 is GTSNPN, CDR2 SVGIG (reference sequence). The CDR3 contains 18 residues. The V gene lost 8 bases and the J gene lost 2 bases, with 31 bases spanning the gap. The CDR3 DNA is TGTGCCGACCGAGGAGGATCACGGGACGGCTTATCCCCCTACGAGCAGTACTTC. This gives the protein CADRGGSRDGLSPYEQYF.

The CDR3 DNA follows: TGTGCCAGCAGTTCCCCGGGGGAGGATGAGCAGTTCTTC. Encoded protein: CASSSPGEDEQFF. The V gene is TRBV7-9, the J gene TRBJ2-1, with a possible D match to TRBD2 (6 bases). Trimming removed 6 bases at V and 8 bases at J, with 14 bases between. Germline V lookup: CDR1 SEHNR, CDR2 FQNEAQ (reference sequence). The CDR3 covers 13 residues.

The chain links TRBV27 to TRBJ2-6, with D uncertain. Trimming pared 2 bases from V and 0 bases from J, leaving 8 bases between. Germline CDR1 MNHEY, CDR2 SMNVEV (reference sequence). CDR3 length: 16 residues. This CDR3 reads CASSLPTRSGANVLTF. As DNA, the CDR3 is TGTGCCAGCAGTTTACCCACACGCTCTGGGGCCAACGTCCTGACTTTC.

The gene calls are TRBV7-2 and TRBJ2-7, with 12 bases fitting TRBD2. V lost 5 bases and J lost 6; bases outside the gene matches: 5. This CDR3 region has 14 residues. Germline assignment: CDR1 SGHTA and CDR2 FQGNSA. CDR3 in amino acids: CASSHGLAGFEQYF. The CDR3 nucleotides are TGTGCCAGCAGCCATGGACTAGCGGGATTCGAGCAGTACTTC.

V is TRBV16 and J is TRBJ2-3; tentatively, D is TRBD1 or TRBD2 (5 bases each). Trimming removed 6 bases at V and 0 bases at J, with 10 bases between. Germline V gene data show CDR1 as KGHSY and CDR2 as FQNENV. The CDR3 is 14 amino acids. Here the CDR3 DNA reads TGTGCCAGCAGTGGGGACGCTAGCACAGATACGCAGTATTTT. Translating it yields CASSGDASTDTQYF.

The chain links TRBV7-9 to TRBJ2-5; 9 nucleotides align to TRBD1. The CDR3 is 16 residues long. The germline gives CDR1 SEHNR, CDR2 FQNEAQ (reference sequence). J was trimmed by 3 bases and V by 4 bases; bases with no gene match: 9. The DNA of the CDR3 is TGTGCCAGCAGCTCCACACAGGGGGCGAGGGAAGAGACCCAGTACTTC. It translates to CASSSTQGAREETQYF.

The chain couples TRBV4-1 to TRBJ2-1; 11 nucleotides agree with TRBD2. The trim removed 1 base at V and 4 bases at J, leaving 9 bases unmatched. In germline, CDR1 is MGHRA, CDR2 YSYEKL. There are 18 residues in the CDR3. CDR3 coding DNA: TGCGCCAGCAGCCAAGGATTAGCGGGAGGGCCGGATTACAATGAGCAGTTCTTC. This translates into CASSQGLAGGPDYNEQFF.

The chain joins TRBV13 to TRBJ2-7; a weak D match, TRBD2 (5 bases). V was trimmed by 5 bases and J by 2 bases, leaving 16 bases between them. The length of the CDR3 is 15 residues. Germline V gene sequence: CDR1 PRHDT, CDR2 FYEKMQ (reference sequence). In DNA form, the CDR3 reads TGTGCCAGCAGCCCCCACAGCGGAACCCCCTACGAGCAGTACTTC. Protein product: CASSPHSGTPYEQYF.

CDR3 in DNA: TGTGCCAGTAGTATGTTTAACCCGGATACGCAGTATTTT. This codes for CASSMFNPDTQYF. The rearrangement links TRBV19 to TRBJ2-3; no firm D call. Germline CDR1 reads LNHDA; CDR2 reads SQIVND (reference sequence). Trimming stripped 3 bases from V and 6 bases from J, with 10 bases between. This CDR3 is built from 13 residues.

CDR3: CASSLGGLDEQFF. The CDR3 region has the DNA TGTGCCAGCAGCTTAGGAGGGCTGGATGAGCAGTTCTTC. This sequence joins TRBV13 and TRBJ2-1; D gene unclear. This CDR3 is built from 13 residues. Per germline, CDR1 PRHDT and CDR2 FYEKMQ (reference sequence). Trimming took off 0 bases at V and 8 bases at J, with 8 bases between the two ends.

This chain uses TRBV2 with TRBJ1-4; 9 bases map to TRBD1. This CDR3 contains 18 residues. Trimming cost V 5 bases and J 0 bases; bases outside gene matches: 10. The germline V gene has CDR1 SNHLY and CDR2 FYNNEI. In DNA form, the CDR3 reads TGTGCCAGCAGTCCCCTTGTAACAGGGGGCGCAACTAATGAAAAACTGTTTTTT. It codes for CASSPLVTGGATNEKLFF.